The 26 T cell receptor beta chains below all came from one sample that was sequenced in a study of Ad26.COV2.S vaccination and SARS-CoV-2 variants. The treatment: about 20 received Ad26.COV2.S at low or high dose, single or two shots; 5 received placebo; per-sample allocation not given. Samples came from day 63 after the first vaccine or placebo injection. This table comes from immunoSEQ multiplex PCR, and its TCRdb copy is limited to in-frame clones, with some not included. Of approximately 410,000 clones listed, 92% are singletons. The sample consisted of peripheral blood, taken in a trial of Ad26.COV2.S vaccine versus placebo. The receptors derive from a person between 18 and 59 years old who received the Ad26.COV2.S COVID-19 vaccine or a placebo.

V and J are TRBV15 and TRBJ2-1; D is unresolved. The V end lost 0 bases, the J end lost 4 bases, and 7 bases lay between the germline ends. Looked up from germline, CDR1 is LNHNV and CDR2 is YYDKDF (reference sequence). The CDR3 covers 14 residues. The CDR3 nucleotides read TGTGCCACCAGCAGAGAGGTGATGTACAATGAGCAGTTCTTC. Amino acids: CATSREVMYNEQFF.

The rearrangement joins TRBV3-1 (or the pseudogene TRBV3-2) to TRBJ1-4, with D uncertain. Germline V gene sequence: CDR1 LGHDT, CDR2 YNNKEL (reference sequence). Trimming removed 4 bases at V and 4 bases at J, with 10 bases between. CDR3 length: 14 residues. CDR3 loop: CASSPRHLNEKLFF. The CDR3 DNA sequence: TGTGCCAGCAGCCCCCGACACCTTAATGAAAAACTGTTTTTT.

The genes are TRBV24-1 and TRBJ1-5; 7 positions match TRBD1. The CDR3 has 14 residues. The V segment lost 5 bases and the J segment 4 bases; nucleotides outside the gene matches: 4. Germline loops: CDR1 KGHDR, CDR2 SFDVKD. The CDR3 region has the DNA TGTGCCACCAGTGCAGGGGGTCGGAATCAGCCCCAGCATTTT. Its translation is CATSAGGRNQPQHF.

The gene calls are TRBV6-1 and TRBJ2-7; D gene ambiguous. Trimming left V 3 bases short and J 4 bases short, with 7 bases between. CDR3 size: 12 residues. Germline V gene sequence: CDR1 MNHNS, CDR2 SASEGT. The CDR3 protein is CASSDWAYEQYF. The CDR3 DNA reads TGTGCCAGCAGTGATTGGGCTTACGAGCAGTACTTC.

This chain joins TRBV28 and TRBJ1-2, with D unresolved. The CDR3 has 13 residues. Trimming pared 5 bases from V and 7 bases from J, leaving 14 bases between. The germline gives CDR1 MDHEN, CDR2 SYDVKM. The CDR3, as DNA: TGTGCCAGCAGTCCCCTGGCAGTCGGTGGCTACACCTTC. Amino acids: CASSPLAVGGYTF.

This chain connects TRBV7-9 to TRBJ2-4; D gene uncertain. The CDR3 runs 13 residues. Trimming took 1 base from V and 7 from J, leaving 8 bases between them. Per the germline V gene, CDR1 is SEHNR and CDR2 is FQNEAQ (reference sequence). The DNA for the CDR3 is TGTGCCAGCAGCTTAGTTCTGGAGAACATTCAGTACTTC. This encodes CASSLVLENIQYF.

V gene TRBV4-1 combines with J gene TRBJ2-3; 10 bases are shared with TRBD2. CDR1 is MGHRA, CDR2 YSYEKL, per germline. V shed 5 bases, J shed 4 bases, and the junction held 3 bases outside the gene matches. This CDR3 is built from 14 residues. CDR3 sequence: CASSERGGPDTQYF. Written as DNA, the CDR3 is TGCGCCAGCAGCGAGCGGGGGGGGCCAGATACGCAGTATTTT.

This clone was observed a single time. This chain uses TRBV30 with TRBJ2-6, with a tentative D call TRBD1 (6 bases). The CDR3 spans 15 residues. From germline, CDR1 is GTSNPN and CDR2 SVGIG (reference sequence). V lost 7 bases, J lost 0 bases, and 13 bases lay in between. CDR3: CAFGTSLSGANVLTF. The CDR3 nucleotides are TGTGCCTTTGGGACAAGCCTCTCTGGGGCCAACGTCCTGACTTTC.

This clone was counted a single time. DNA for the CDR3: TGTGCCAGCAGTTACGGGCAGGGGGCATTCTTTGAGCAGTACTTC. Its protein product is CASSYGQGAFFEQYF. V is TRBV27 and J is TRBJ2-7; 8 nucleotides agree with TRBD1. The germline gives CDR1 MNHEY, CDR2 SMNVEV (reference sequence). The CDR3 length is 15 residues. The J segment lost 7 bases and the V segment lost 4 bases, leaving 12 bases of the junction unmatched.

The rearrangement uses TRBV28 and TRBJ1-2; no reliable D call. The CDR3 has 11 amino acids. The germline V gene has CDR1 MDHEN and CDR2 SYDVKM. V lost 3 bases and J 5 bases, leaving 4 bases between the germline ends. CDR3 nucleotides: TGTGCCAGCAGTTTGGAATATGGCTACACCTTC. Translated: CASSLEYGYTF.

The J gene is TRBJ1-2, the V gene TRBV3-1 (or the pseudogene TRBV3-2); D unresolved. Germline V gives CDR1 LGHDT, CDR2 YNNKEL (reference sequence). The V gene lost 0 bases and the J gene lost 7 bases, with 15 bases spanning the gap. The CDR3 covers 15 residues. In DNA form, the CDR3 reads TGTGCCAGCAGCCAAGACCCCCGATCCCTGCTTGGCTACACCTTC. Translating it yields CASSQDPRSLLGYTF.

The V and J genes are TRBV13 and TRBJ2-1; 10 bases are a match to TRBD2. Germline V lookup: CDR1 PRHDT, CDR2 FYEKMQ (reference sequence). With V trimmed by 5 bases and J by 3 bases, 7 bases remained unmatched. The CDR3 covers 16 residues. CDR3 DNA: TGTGCCAGCAGCATCATTCTAGCGGGGGTCTACAATGAGCAGTTCTTC. Translation: CASSIILAGVYNEQFF.

The chain is built from TRBV11-2 and TRBJ2-1, with TRBD2 identical over 8 bases. Germline CDR1 SGHAT, CDR2 FQNNGV. This CDR3 region has 15 residues. Trimming removed 1 base from V and 8 bases from J; junction bases left unmatched: 7. The CDR3, as DNA: TGTGCCAGCAGCTTAGCAGCGGGAGAAGTTCATGAGCAGTTCTTC. Translation: CASSLAAGEVHEQFF.

The V call is TRBV6-1, the J call TRBJ1-2; 7 nucleotides agree with TRBD1. CDR1 is MNHNS and CDR2 is SASEGT in the germline V gene. The CDR3 length is 17 residues. Losses at the gene ends were 6 bases for V and 1 base for J; bases not matched to a gene: 14. The CDR3 DNA follows: TGTGCCAGCAGGGAACCGGGACAGATCCTAGATAACTATGGCTACACCTTC. Amino acid sequence: CASREPGQILDNYGYTF.

The chain joins TRBV7-9 to TRBJ1-4; TRBD1 is a possible D gene (5 bases). The CDR3 contains 15 residues. Per the germline V gene, CDR1 is SEHNR and CDR2 is FQNEAQ (reference sequence). V lost 6 bases, J lost 2 bases, and 13 bases lay in between. CDR3 residues: CASSFGRGTNEKLFF. The CDR3 bases are TGTGCCAGCAGTTTCGGGCGGGGCACTAATGAAAAACTGTTTTTT. The full variable domain, completed using reference TRBV7-9 and TRBJ1-4, is DTGVSQNPRHKITKRGQNVTFRCDPISEHNRLYWYRQTLGQGPEFLTYFQNEAQLEKSRLLSDRFSAERPKGSFSTLEIQRTEQGDSAMYLCASSFGRGTNEKLFFGSGTQLSVL.

V is TRBV3-1 (or the pseudogene TRBV3-2) and J is TRBJ2-7; tentatively, D is TRBD1 (5 bases). Germline V gene lookup returns CDR1 LGHDT and CDR2 YNNKEL (reference sequence). V was clipped by 2 bases and J by 1 base, with 18 bases between them. The CDR3 extends over 17 amino acids. The CDR3 region is CASSQRGIRVLSYEQYF. The DNA for the CDR3 is TGTGCCAGCAGCCAAAGAGGTATCAGGGTCCTATCCTACGAGCAGTACTTC.

The chain uses TRBV5-4 and TRBJ2-5; tentative D call: TRBD2 (5 bases). From germline, CDR1 is SGHNT and CDR2 YYREEE (reference sequence). The CDR3 sequence is 16 residues long. The ends were cut back, 4 bases at V and 4 bases at J, with 20 bases in the middle. CDR3 bases: TGTGCCAGCAGCGCCCTTGGGTTCGGGGTTAGAGAGACCCAGTACTTC. Translating it yields CASSALGFGVRETQYF.

J is TRBJ2-3 and V is TRBV4-1; 7 nucleotides line up with TRBD1. The V gene's germline CDR1 is MGHRA and CDR2 YSYEKL. This CDR3 has 16 residues. V was clipped by 4 bases and J by 6 bases; unmatched bases: 13. The CDR3 DNA follows: TGCGCCAGCAGCCCACTTATGGTCCAGGGGGTGGATACGCAGTATTTT. Translation gives CASSPLMVQGVDTQYF.

The rearrangement links TRBV4-2 to TRBJ2-7; 8 bases match TRBD1. V shed 4 bases, J shed 5 bases, and the junction held 10 bases outside the gene matches. CDR3 length: 15 residues. In germline, CDR1 is LGHNA, CDR2 YNFKEQ. CDR3 sequence reads: CASSPRGQGVDEQYF. The CDR3, as DNA: TGTGCCAGCAGCCCCAGAGGACAGGGCGTCGACGAGCAGTACTTC.

Concerning this clone itself: One junction end disagrees with the germline gene, perhaps due to a read error. The V and J genes are TRBV2 and TRBJ1-6; D uncertain. The CDR3 is 15 amino acids. CDR1 and CDR2 (germline): SNHLY, FYNNEI. The CDR3, as DNA: TGTGCCAGCAGTTCTCAGAACTCCAATAATTCACCCCTCCACTTT. It encodes CASSSQNSNNSPLHF.

CDR3 sequence reads: CASRSQGQETQYF. DNA of the CDR3: TGCGCCAGCCGCTCACAGGGCCAAGAGACCCAGTACTTC. This chain connects TRBV5-1 to TRBJ2-5; TRBD1 is a possible D gene (6 bases). There are 13 residues in the CDR3. The V end lost 7 bases, the J end lost 1 base, and 11 bases lay between the germline ends. Germline V gene sequence: CDR1 SGHRS, CDR2 YFSETQ. Variable domain in full (rest from reference TRBV5-1 and TRBJ2-5): KAGVTQTPRYLIKTRGQQVTLSCSPISGHRSVSWYQQTPGQGLQFLFEYFSETQRNKGNFPGRFSGRQFSNSRSEMNVSTLELGDSALYLCASRSQGQETQYFGPGTRLLVL.

This chain uses TRBV6-2 or TRBV6-3 with TRBJ2-3; no clear D gene. Germline V gene lookup returns CDR1 MNHEY and CDR2 SVGEGT. The CDR3 consists of 16 residues. V was trimmed by 2 bases and J by 0 bases, leaving 12 bases between them. CDR3 region: CASSYPGPISTDTQYF. The CDR3 coding sequence is TGTGCCAGCAGTTACCCCGGACCGATAAGCACAGATACGCAGTATTTT.

The chain combines TRBV19 with TRBJ1-1, with a possible D match to TRBD1 (5 bases). V was shortened by 7 bases and J by 8 bases, with 14 bases between the two germline ends. Germline-derived CDR1 and CDR2 are LNHDA and SQIVND (reference sequence). The length of the CDR3 is 12 residues. CDR3 residues: CASNNGWDEAFF. CDR3 DNA sequence: TGTGCCAGTAACAACGGTTGGGACGAAGCTTTCTTT.

The CDR3 sequence is CASSVTTTYEGTEAFF. CDR3 nucleotide sequence: TGTGCCAGCAGCGTAACGACGACATACGAGGGAACTGAAGCTTTCTTT. This chain joins TRBV9 and TRBJ1-1; D gene uncertain. Germline loops: CDR1 SGDLS, CDR2 YYNGEE. V lost 1 base, J lost 5 bases, and 18 bases lay in between. This CDR3 contains 16 residues.

The chain couples TRBV6-2 or TRBV6-3 to TRBJ2-3; D not resolved. Germline V gene lookup returns CDR1 MNHEY and CDR2 SVGEGT. This CDR3 region has 14 residues. V was shortened by 6 bases and J by 1 base, with 11 bases between the two germline ends. CDR3 loop: CASSPLIGTDTQYF. Here the CDR3 DNA reads TGTGCCAGCAGCCCACTGATAGGCACAGATACGCAGTATTTT.

J is TRBJ1-5 and V is TRBV5-4; D is ambiguous. This CDR3 contains 14 residues. Trimming took 2 bases from V and 0 from J, leaving 6 bases between them. Germline CDR1 SGHNT, CDR2 YYREEE (reference sequence). The chain's CDR3 is CASSFFGSNQPQHF. The CDR3 region has the DNA TGTGCCAGCAGCTTTTTCGGTAGCAATCAGCCCCAGCATTTT.